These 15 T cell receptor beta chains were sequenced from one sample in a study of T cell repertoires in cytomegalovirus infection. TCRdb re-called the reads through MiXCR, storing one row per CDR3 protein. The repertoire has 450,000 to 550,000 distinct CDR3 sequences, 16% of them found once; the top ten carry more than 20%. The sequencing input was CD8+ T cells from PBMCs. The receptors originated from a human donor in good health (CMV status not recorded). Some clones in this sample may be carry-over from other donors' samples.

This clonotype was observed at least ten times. This CDR3 is CASSQTGFDNEQFF. The CDR3, as DNA: TGTGCCAGCAGCCAGACAGGGTTCGACAATGAGCAGTTCTTC. The V gene is TRBV4-2, the J gene TRBJ2-1, with 7 bases matching TRBD1. From germline, CDR1 is LGHNA and CDR2 YNFKEQ. The CDR3 loop spans 14 amino acids. J was trimmed by 5 bases and V by 3 bases; bases with no gene match: 4.

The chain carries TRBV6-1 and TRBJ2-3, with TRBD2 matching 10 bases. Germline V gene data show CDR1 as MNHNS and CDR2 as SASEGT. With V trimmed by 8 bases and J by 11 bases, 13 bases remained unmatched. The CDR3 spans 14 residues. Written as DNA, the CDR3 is TGTGCCAGCCCCGGAGCGGGGGGGCCTCAGAGGCAGTATTTT. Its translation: CASPGAGGPQRQYF.

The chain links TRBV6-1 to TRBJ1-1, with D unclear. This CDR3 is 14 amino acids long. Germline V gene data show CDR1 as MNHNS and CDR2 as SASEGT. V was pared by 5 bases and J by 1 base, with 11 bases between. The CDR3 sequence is CASSLRSTNTEAFF. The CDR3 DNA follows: TGTGCCAGCAGTCTAAGATCAACGAACACTGAAGCTTTCTTT.

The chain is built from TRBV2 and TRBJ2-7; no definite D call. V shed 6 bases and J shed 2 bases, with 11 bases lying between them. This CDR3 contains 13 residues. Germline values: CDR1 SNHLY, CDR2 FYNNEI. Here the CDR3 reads CASRGYSTYEQYF. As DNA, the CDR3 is TGTGCCAGCAGGGGGTACAGTACCTACGAGCAGTACTTC.

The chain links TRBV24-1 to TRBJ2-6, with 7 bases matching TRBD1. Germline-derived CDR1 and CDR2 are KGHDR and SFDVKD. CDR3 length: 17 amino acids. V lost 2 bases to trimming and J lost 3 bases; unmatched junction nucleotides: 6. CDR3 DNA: TGTGCCACCAGTGATTGGGACAGCCCGGGTGGGGCCAACGTCCTGACTTTC. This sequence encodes CATSDWDSPGGANVLTF.

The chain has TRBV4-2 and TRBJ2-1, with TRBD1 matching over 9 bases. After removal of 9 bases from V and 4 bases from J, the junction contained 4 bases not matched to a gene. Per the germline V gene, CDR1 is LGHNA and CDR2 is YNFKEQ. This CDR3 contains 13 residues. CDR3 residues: CASGTGRYNEQFF. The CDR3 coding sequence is TGTGCCAGTGGGACAGGGAGATACAATGAGCAGTTCTTC.

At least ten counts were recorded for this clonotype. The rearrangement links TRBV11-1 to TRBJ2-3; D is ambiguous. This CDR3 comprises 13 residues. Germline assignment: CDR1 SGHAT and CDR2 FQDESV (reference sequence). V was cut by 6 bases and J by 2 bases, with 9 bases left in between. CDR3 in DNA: TGTGCCAGCAGATCGGAGAACACAGATACGCAGTATTTT. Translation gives CASRSENTDTQYF.

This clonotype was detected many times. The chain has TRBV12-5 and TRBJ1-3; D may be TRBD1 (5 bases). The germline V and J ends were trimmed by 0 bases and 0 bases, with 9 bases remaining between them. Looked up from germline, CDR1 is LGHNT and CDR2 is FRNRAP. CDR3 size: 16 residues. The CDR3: CASGLVAGLSGNTIYF. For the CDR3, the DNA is TGTGCTAGTGGTTTGGTTGCGGGGCTCTCTGGAAACACCATATATTTT.

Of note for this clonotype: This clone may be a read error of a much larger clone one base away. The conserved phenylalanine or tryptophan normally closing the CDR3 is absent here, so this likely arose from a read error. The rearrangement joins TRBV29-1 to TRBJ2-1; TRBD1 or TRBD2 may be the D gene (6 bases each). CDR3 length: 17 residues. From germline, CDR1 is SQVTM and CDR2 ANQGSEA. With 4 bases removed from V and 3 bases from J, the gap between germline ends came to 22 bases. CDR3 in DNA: TGCAGCGTTGGGGGGGCGGCAGCCTTAAGGGACTACAATGAGCAGTTCTTA. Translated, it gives CSVGGAAALRDYNEQFL.

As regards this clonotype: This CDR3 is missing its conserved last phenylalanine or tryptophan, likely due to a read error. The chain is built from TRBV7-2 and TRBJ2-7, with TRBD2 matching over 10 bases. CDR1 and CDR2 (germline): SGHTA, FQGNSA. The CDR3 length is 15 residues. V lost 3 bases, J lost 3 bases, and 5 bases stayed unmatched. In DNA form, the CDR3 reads TGTGCCAGCAGCTTCGGCCTAGCGGGAGTCTACGAGCAGTACTTA. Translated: CASSFGLAGVYEQYL.

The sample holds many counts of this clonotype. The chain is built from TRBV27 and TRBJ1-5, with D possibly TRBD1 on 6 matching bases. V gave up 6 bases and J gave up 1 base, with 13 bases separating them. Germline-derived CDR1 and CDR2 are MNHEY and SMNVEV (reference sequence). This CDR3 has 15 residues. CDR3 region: CASSPGAGSNQPQHF. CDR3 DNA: TGTGCCAGCAGCCCAGGGGCAGGAAGCAATCAGCCCCAGCATTTT.

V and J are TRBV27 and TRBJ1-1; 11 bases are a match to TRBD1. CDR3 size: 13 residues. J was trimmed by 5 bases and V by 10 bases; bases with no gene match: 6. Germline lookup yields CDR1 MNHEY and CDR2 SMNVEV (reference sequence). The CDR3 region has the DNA TGTGCCACAGGACAGGGGGCGCGGACTGAAGCTTTCTTT. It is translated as CATGQGARTEAFF.

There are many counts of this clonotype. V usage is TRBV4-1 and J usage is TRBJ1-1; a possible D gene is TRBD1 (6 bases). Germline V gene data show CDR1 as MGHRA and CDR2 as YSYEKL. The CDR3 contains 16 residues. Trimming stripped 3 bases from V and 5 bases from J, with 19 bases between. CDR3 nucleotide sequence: TGCGCCAGCAGCCAGGGCCGGGGGGGGCGAGGGACTGAAGCTTTCTTT. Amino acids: CASSQGRGGRGTEAFF.

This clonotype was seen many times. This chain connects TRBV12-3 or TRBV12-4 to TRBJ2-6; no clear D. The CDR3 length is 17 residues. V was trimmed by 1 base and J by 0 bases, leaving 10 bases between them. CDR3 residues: CASSLVRVLSGANVLTF. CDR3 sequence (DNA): TGTGCCAGCAGTTTAGTTAGGGTTCTCTCTGGGGCCAACGTCCTGACTTTC.

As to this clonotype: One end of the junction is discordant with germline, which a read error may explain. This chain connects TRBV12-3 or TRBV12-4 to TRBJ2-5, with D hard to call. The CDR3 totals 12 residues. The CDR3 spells CASSLECETPYF. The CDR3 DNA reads TGTGCCAGCAGTTTAGAGTGTGAGACCCCGTACTTC.